This paragraph covers one T cell receptor (beta chain) sequence. The data are from a study of blood T cell repertoires in COVID-19. The protocol was immunoSEQ multiplex PCR, while the TCRdb copy is restricted to in-frame clones and leaves out a portion. The sample consists of some 300,000 clones, roughly nine tenths of them appearing once. The germline V gene has CDR1 SNHLY and CDR2 FYNNEI. This CDR3 comprises 16 residues. V was clipped by 5 bases and J by 1 base, with 15 bases between them. The chain couples TRBV2 to TRBJ1-3; D gene ambiguous. The source is a young woman who had recovered from COVID-19. The specimen sequenced was PBMCs or T cells enriched from blood (not recorded which). The CDR3 loop is CASSLQPSSSGNTIYF. CDR3 DNA: TGTGCCAGCAGTTTACAGCCCTCCTCTTCTGGAAACACCATATATTTT. The variable domain in full, completed from reference TRBV2 and TRBJ1-3, reads EPEVTQTPSHQVTQMGQEVILRCVPISNHLYFYWYRQILGQKVEFLVSFYNNEISEKSEIFDDQFSVERPDGSNFTLKIRSTKLEDSAMYFCASSLQPSSSGNTIYFGEGSWLTVV.